The 15 T cell receptor beta chains below all came from one sample that was sequenced in a study of blood T cell repertoires in COVID-19. TCRdb keeps only in-frame clones here, not all; method: immunoSEQ multiplex PCR. The sample lists around 76,000 clones, 75% to 90% seen once, with 10% to 15% in the top ten. Sequenced material: peripheral blood. All receptors derive from a man over 45 with COVID-19, enrolled during active disease.

This chain joins TRBV6-6 and TRBJ2-7; TRBD2 is a possible D gene (5 bases). The CDR3 loop spans 15 amino acids. Trimming cost V 0 bases and J 5 bases, with 14 bases left between them. The germline V gene has CDR1 MNHNY and CDR2 SVGAGI (reference sequence). The CDR3 loop reads CASSYSLGIRDEQYF. CDR3 DNA sequence: TGTGCCAGCAGTTACTCGCTCGGGATCCGCGACGAGCAGTACTTC.

This clone has only a few counts. This chain joins TRBV10-1 and TRBJ2-2, with 7 nucleotides matching TRBD2. CDR3 length: 15 amino acids. Germline V gene lookup returns CDR1 WNHNN and CDR2 SYGVQD (reference sequence). Germline trimming cut 4 bases from V and 0 bases from J; bases unmatched to any gene: 2. This chain's CDR3 is CASSAGLANTGELFF. For the CDR3, the DNA is TGCGCCAGCAGTGCCGGACTAGCGAACACCGGGGAGCTGTTTTTT.

This chain joins TRBV5-6 and TRBJ2-5; tentative D call: TRBD2 (6 bases). The germline CDR1 and CDR2 sequences are SGHDT and YYEEEE. The CDR3 consists of 12 residues. V was shortened by 2 bases and J by 5 bases, with 7 bases between the two germline ends. CDR3 coding DNA: TGTGCCAGCAGCTTTCGGGAGGAGACCCAGTACTTC. It is translated as CASSFREETQYF.

The rearrangement joins TRBV2 to TRBJ2-3; D remains unclear. Trimming stripped 2 bases from V and 3 bases from J, with 12 bases between. Germline CDR1 is SNHLY and CDR2 is FYNNEI. The CDR3 covers 15 residues. The CDR3 coding sequence is TGTGCCAGCAGTGAATTAACAGCCAGAACAGATACGCAGTATTTT. Its protein product is CASSELTARTDTQYF.

The gene calls are TRBV3-1 (or the pseudogene TRBV3-2) and TRBJ1-3; TRBD1 matches at 8 bases. The germline gives CDR1 LGHDT, CDR2 YNNKEL (reference sequence). The CDR3 is 17 residues long. Trimming took 1 base from V and 4 from J; bases not matched to a gene: 9. The CDR3 region is CASSQGLQGARGNTIYF. CDR3 DNA sequence: TGTGCCAGCAGCCAAGGGCTTCAGGGGGCGCGGGGAAACACCATATATTTT.

The chain has TRBV7-3 and TRBJ2-2; D possibly corresponds to TRBD1 (5 bases). The V end lost 1 base, the J end lost 6 bases, and 15 bases lay between the germline ends. Germline V gives CDR1 SGHTA, CDR2 FQGTGA. This CDR3 contains 16 residues. Written as DNA, the CDR3 is TGTGCCAGCAGCTTAATCCCCACGACAGTGTCCGGGGAGCTGTTTTTT. Protein product: CASSLIPTTVSGELFF. Full variable domain (remainder filled in from reference TRBV7-3 and TRBJ2-2): GAGVSQTPSNKVTEKGKYVELRCDPISGHTALYWYRQSLGQGPEFLIYFQGTGAADDSGLPNDRFFAVRPEGSVSTLKIQRTERGDSAVYLCASSLIPTTVSGELFFGEGSRLTVL.

The J gene is TRBJ1-2, the V gene TRBV11-1, with 7 bases lining up with TRBD1. Germline V gene lookup returns CDR1 SGHAT and CDR2 FQDESV (reference sequence). This CDR3 has 13 residues. The V gene end was trimmed by 1 base and the J gene end by 8 bases; junction bases not matched to a gene: 4. CDR3 bases: TGTGCCAGCAGCTTAGAGACAGGGACCGGCTACACCTTC. Its translation is CASSLETGTGYTF. The full variable domain, in which reference TRBV11-1 and TRBJ1-2 provide the parts outside the CDR3, is EAEVAQSPRYKITEKSQAVAFWCDPISGHATLYWYRQILGQGPELLVQFQDESVVDDSQLPKDRFSAERLKGVDSTLKIQPAELGDSAMYLCASSLETGTGYTFGSGTRLTVV.

This clone was found a few times. The chain links TRBV28 to TRBJ1-2; TRBD1 matches at 11 bases. Germline V gives CDR1 MDHEN, CDR2 SYDVKM. Trimming cost V 7 bases and J 4 bases; bases outside gene matches: 5. CDR3 length equals 14 residues. The CDR3 here is CASIPGTGGYGYTF. CDR3 sequence (DNA): TGTGCCAGCATCCCAGGGACAGGGGGCTATGGCTACACCTTC.

The V gene is TRBV18, the J gene TRBJ2-6, with 8 bases that match TRBD1. Germline V gene lookup returns CDR1 KGHSH and CDR2 LQKENI. V dropped 6 bases and J dropped 3; count of bases not matched to a gene: 13. The CDR3 covers 18 residues. The CDR3 loop is CASSPDGQGSGGANVLTF. The CDR3 nucleotides read TGTGCCAGCTCTCCGGATGGACAGGGCTCAGGTGGGGCCAACGTCCTGACTTTC. Using reference TRBV18 and TRBJ2-6 for the parts outside the CDR3, the full variable domain is NAGVMQNPRHLVRRRGQEARLRCSPMKGHSHVYWYRQLPEEGLKFMVYLQKENIIDESGMPKERFSAEFPKEGPSILRIQQVVRGDSAAYFCASSPDGQGSGGANVLTFGAGSRLTVL.

The chain employs TRBV6-1 and TRBJ1-1; D is unresolved. The germline gives CDR1 MNHNS, CDR2 SASEGT. The CDR3 runs to 13 residues. V lost 0 bases and J 10 bases, leaving 12 bases between the germline ends. CDR3 DNA: TGTGCCAGCAGTGAAGCGCTGAGGTCTTTAGCTTTCTTT. As protein: CASSEALRSLAFF.

This chain links TRBV12-3 or TRBV12-4 with TRBJ1-1; D not certain. CDR3 size: 11 residues. Trimming pared 2 bases from V and 7 bases from J, leaving 5 bases between. CDR3 amino acids: CASSLRGEAFF. The DNA for the CDR3 is TGTGCCAGCAGTTTACGCGGTGAAGCTTTCTTT.

This chain connects TRBV7-2 to TRBJ2-1; tentatively, D is TRBD1 (8 bases). V was pared by 1 base and J by 9 bases, with 10 bases between. This CDR3 has 13 amino acids. Germline V gene lookup returns CDR1 SGHTA and CDR2 FQGNSA. Here the CDR3 reads CASSLDRGGEQFF. The CDR3 DNA reads as TGTGCCAGCAGCTTAGACAGGGGGGGTGAGCAGTTCTTC.

The chain joins TRBV7-2 to TRBJ2-2; the match to TRBD1 covers 10 bases. CDR3 size: 17 residues. V shed 5 bases and J 7 bases; nucleotides not matched to a gene: 13. Germline CDR1 and CDR2: SGHTA and FQGNSA. For the CDR3, the DNA is TGTGCCAGCAGCCGCGGTATGACAGGGGGCGCAATCGGGGAGCTGTTTTTT. Protein sequence: CASSRGMTGGAIGELFF.

The CDR3 loop is CASSTQGFGEKLFF. CDR3 nucleotides: TGTGCCAGCAGTACACAGGGGTTCGGTGAAAAACTGTTTTTT. The gene calls are TRBV27 and TRBJ1-4; TRBD1 aligns across 7 bases. Germline V gene lookup returns CDR1 MNHEY and CDR2 SMNVEV (reference sequence). Trimming cost V 5 bases and J 7 bases; bases outside gene matches: 7. This CDR3 has 14 residues.

The chain uses TRBV5-6 and TRBJ2-1; 7 bases agree with TRBD1. The V gene's germline CDR1 is SGHDT and CDR2 YYEEEE. There are 13 residues in the CDR3. Trimming removed 5 bases from V and 13 bases from J; junction bases left unmatched: 12. The CDR3 sequence is CASSPQGQAEQFF. In DNA, the CDR3 is TGTGCCAGCAGTCCTCAAGGACAGGCGGAACAGTTCTTC.